The 19 T cell receptor beta chains below come from one sample, sequenced in a study of T-cell reconstitution after alpha-beta-depleted transplantation in children. Preparing the TCRbeta library involved the use of unique molecular identifiers. TCRdb itself ran the PCR reads through MiXCR, one entry per CDR3 protein. The sample has 150,000 to 200,000 distinct CDR3 sequences; roughly 6.8% are singletons. Sequencing used PBMCs from the stem cell graft donor, obtained from the stem cell graft. These TCRs come from a human donor who donated a stem cell graft to a child with Wiskott-Aldrich syndrome.

This clonotype was seen at least ten times. V and J are TRBV6-2 or TRBV6-3 and TRBJ2-5; tentative D call: TRBD2 (5 bases). This CDR3 region has 18 residues. Trimming took 0 bases from V and 7 from J, leaving 24 bases between them. The germline V gene has CDR1 MNHEY and CDR2 SVGEGT. The CDR3 region has the DNA TGTGCCAGCAGTTACTCGATCACTAGGTCATACAGCTCGGGGACCCAGTACTTC. As protein: CASSYSITRSYSSGTQYF.

This clonotype was seen many times. J is TRBJ1-2 and V is TRBV6-5; the match to TRBD1 covers 7 bases. This CDR3 region has 12 residues. The V gene's germline CDR1 is MNHEY and CDR2 SVGAGI. The J segment lost 4 bases and the V segment lost 7 bases, leaving 3 bases of the junction unmatched. CDR3 DNA: TGTGCCAGCAAGGGACAGCTCTATGGCTACACCTTC. It is translated as CASKGQLYGYTF.

Ten or more counts support this clonotype. The chain combines TRBV20-1 with TRBJ2-1; D is unclear. In germline, CDR1 is DFQATT, CDR2 SNEGSKA (reference sequence). This CDR3 region has 11 residues. Deletions cut 8 bases from V and 9 bases from J, with 14 bases between. CDR3 coding DNA: TGCAGTACCTCCGCAGGCGTTGAGCAGTTCTTC. It encodes CSTSAGVEQFF.

The J gene is TRBJ2-5, the V gene TRBV7-8; weak D call: TRBD2 (5 bases). Germline CDR1 reads SGHVS; CDR2 reads FQNEAQ. The ends were cut back, 5 bases at V and 1 base at J, with 11 bases in the middle. This CDR3 region has 14 residues. The CDR3 DNA reads as TGTGCCAGCAGCCTCGAGCGGTCCCAAGAGACCCAGTACTTC. This translates into CASSLERSQETQYF. The full variable domain, rest sourced from reference TRBV7-8 and TRBJ2-5, is GAGVSQSPRYKVAKRGQDVALRCDPISGHVSLFWYQQALGQGPEFLTYFQNEAQLDKSGLPSDRFFAERPEGSVSTLKIQRTQQEDSAVYLCASSLERSQETQYFGPGTRLLVL.

The rearrangement uses TRBV6-5 and TRBJ2-5; 9 bases agree with TRBD1. This CDR3 contains 15 residues. After removal of 4 bases from V and 5 bases from J, the junction contained 8 bases not matched to a gene. Germline CDR1 and CDR2: MNHEY and SVGAGI. In DNA form, the CDR3 reads TGTGCCAGCAGTTCGCCCGACAGGGGGAGGGAGACCCAGTACTTC. Protein: CASSSPDRGRETQYF.

Many counts were recorded for this clonotype. The V call is TRBV18, the J call TRBJ2-1; either TRBD1 or TRBD2 may supply D (5 bases each). This CDR3 is built from 14 residues. V shed 3 bases and J shed 9 bases, with 15 bases lying between them. CDR1 and CDR2 from the germline V gene are KGHSH and LQKENI. CDR3 loop: CASSPGKEGREQFF. CDR3 nucleotide sequence: TGTGCCAGCTCACCGGGGAAAGAGGGACGTGAGCAGTTCTTC.

This clonotype was seen repeatedly, ten times or more. The genes are TRBV15 and TRBJ1-5, with a weak D call TRBD1 (5 bases). Germline-derived CDR1 and CDR2 are LNHNV and YYDKDF (reference sequence). V lost 0 bases and J lost 4, with 10 bases in between. The CDR3 totals 15 residues. CDR3 loop: CATSRDPRGNQPQHF. As DNA, the CDR3 is TGTGCCACCAGCAGAGATCCAAGGGGTAATCAGCCCCAGCATTTT.

This clonotype was recorded many times. This chain uses TRBV7-6 with TRBJ1-3, with D possibly matching TRBD1 (6 bases). CDR3 length equals 17 residues. V was trimmed by 4 bases and J by 0 bases, leaving 16 bases between them. Germline-derived CDR1 and CDR2 are SGHVS and FNYEAQ. The CDR3 bases are TGTGCCAGCAGCTCGGGTGAGGGGGGATTCTCTGGAAACACCATATATTTT. Its protein is CASSSGEGGFSGNTIYF.

This clonotype was seen repeatedly, ten times or more. The V and J genes are TRBV10-3 and TRBJ2-5; D is perhaps TRBD1 (6 bases). V lost 10 bases and J 2 bases, leaving 14 bases between the germline ends. The CDR3 consists of 13 residues. Germline CDR1 is ENHRY and CDR2 is SYGVKD. The CDR3 DNA is TGTGCCACCTTGGCAACAGGGCAAGAGACCCAGTACTTC. Amino acid sequence: CATLATGQETQYF.

The gene calls are TRBV10-2 and TRBJ1-5, with D hard to call. The CDR3 runs to 12 residues. The V end lost 7 bases, the J end lost 6 bases, and 10 bases lay between the germline ends. CDR1 WSHSY and CDR2 SAAADI come from the germline V gene. DNA for the CDR3: TGCGCCAGCAAGTCGGAGGGTCAGCCCCAGCATTTT. Translating it yields CASKSEGQPQHF.

The chain links TRBV7-8 to TRBJ2-5; unclear D gene. This CDR3 contains 15 residues. The V end lost 3 bases, the J end lost 1 base, and 12 bases lay between the germline ends. Germline V CDR1 and CDR2: SGHVS, FQNEAQ. CDR3 DNA sequence: TGTGCCAGCAGCTTGGTCGCGATGATCCAAGAGACCCAGTACTTC. Residues: CASSLVAMIQETQYF.

Many counts were recorded for this clonotype. The rearrangement joins TRBV7-9 to TRBJ1-1; the D gene is possibly TRBD1 (5 bases). CDR1 is SEHNR and CDR2 is FQNEAQ in the germline V gene (reference sequence). This CDR3 is 14 amino acids long. V lost 3 bases and J lost 4, with 12 bases in between. The CDR3 here is CASSLEGFGTEAFF. The CDR3 DNA is TGTGCCAGCAGCTTGGAGGGGTTCGGCACTGAAGCTTTCTTT.

This clonotype has a count of ten or more. V gene TRBV29-1 combines with J gene TRBJ1-3; 10 bases match TRBD1. CDR3 length equals 18 residues. CDR1 and CDR2 (germline): SQVTM, ANQGSEA. The ends lost 8 bases at V and 0 bases at J; junction bases unmatched: 16. CDR3 nucleotides: TGCAGCTTTTCTACCGGGACAGGGGATGCTCCCTCTGGAAACACCATATATTTT. It specifies CSFSTGTGDAPSGNTIYF.

This clonotype has at least ten counts. The J gene is TRBJ2-7, the V gene TRBV27; D gene uncertain. V was trimmed by 8 bases and J by 0 bases, leaving 8 bases between them. The germline V gene encodes CDR1 MNHEY and CDR2 SMNVEV (reference sequence). This CDR3 is 12 amino acids long. The CDR3 DNA reads TGTGCCAGCGGAAGGGACTCCTACGAGCAGTACTTC. Its translation: CASGRDSYEQYF.

In this sample, this clonotype turned up many times. This chain links TRBV12-3 or TRBV12-4 with TRBJ2-2, with 9 bases matching TRBD2. V gave up 6 bases and J gave up 2 bases; unmatched junction bases: 19. The CDR3 has 20 amino acids. This chain's CDR3 is CASRRGRQGLALLNTGELFF. The DNA for the CDR3 is TGTGCCAGCAGGAGGGGCCGACAGGGACTAGCCTTACTTAACACCGGGGAGCTGTTTTTT.

This clonotype was counted a few times. V gene TRBV5-1 combines with J gene TRBJ1-2; no reliable D call. The germline V gene encodes CDR1 SGHRS and CDR2 YFSETQ. The germline V and J ends were trimmed by 4 bases and 10 bases, with 17 bases remaining between them. The CDR3 loop spans 13 amino acids. The CDR3 DNA reads as TGCGCCAGCAGCGTTTTGGCATCCGACGACTACACCTTC. This sequence encodes CASSVLASDDYTF.

This clonotype was recorded many times. This rearrangement joins TRBV7-2 to TRBJ2-3; D not certain. CDR1 and CDR2 from the germline V gene are SGHTA and FQGNSA. The CDR3 sequence is 16 residues long. Trimming took off 1 base at V and 3 bases at J, with 14 bases between the two ends. This chain's CDR3 is CASSLGGFGSTDTQYF. The CDR3, as DNA: TGTGCCAGCAGCTTAGGAGGTTTTGGATCAACAGATACGCAGTATTTT.

The sample holds a few counts of this clonotype. The chain carries TRBV5-5 and TRBJ1-4, with no clear D. The CDR3 length is 14 residues. Trimming stripped 1 base from V and 7 bases from J, with 11 bases between. Germline lookup yields CDR1 SGHKS and CDR2 YYEKEE (reference sequence). Written as DNA, the CDR3 is TGTGCCAGCAGCTTGCCCCGTGGCAGTGAAAAACTGTTTTTT. Its translation is CASSLPRGSEKLFF.

This rearrangement joins TRBV7-9 to TRBJ2-5, with a possible D match to TRBD2 (5 bases). The CDR3 consists of 16 residues. CDR1 is SEHNR and CDR2 is FQNEAQ in the germline V gene (reference sequence). Trimming stripped 3 bases from V and 5 bases from J, with 19 bases between. Here the CDR3 DNA reads TGTGCCAGCAGCTTGAAACGGGCGGACCGGAGGGAGACCCAGTACTTC. Protein product: CASSLKRADRRETQYF.